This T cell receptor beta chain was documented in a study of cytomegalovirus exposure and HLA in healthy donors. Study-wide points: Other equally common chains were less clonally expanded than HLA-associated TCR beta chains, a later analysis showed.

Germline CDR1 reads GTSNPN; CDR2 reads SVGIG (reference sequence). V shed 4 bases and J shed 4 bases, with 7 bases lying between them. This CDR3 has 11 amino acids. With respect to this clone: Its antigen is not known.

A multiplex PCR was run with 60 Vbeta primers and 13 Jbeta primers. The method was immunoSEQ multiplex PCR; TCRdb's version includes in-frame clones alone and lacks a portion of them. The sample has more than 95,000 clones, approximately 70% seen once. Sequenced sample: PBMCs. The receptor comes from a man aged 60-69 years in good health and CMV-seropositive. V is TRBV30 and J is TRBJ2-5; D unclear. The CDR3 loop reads CAWNTGETQYF. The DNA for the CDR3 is TGTGCCTGGAATACTGGAGAGACCCAGTACTTC. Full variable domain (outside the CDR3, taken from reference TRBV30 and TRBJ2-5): SQTIHQWPATLVQPVGSPLSLECTVEGTSNPNLYWYRQAAGRGLQLLFYSVGIGQISSEVPQNLSASRPQDRQFILSSKKLLLSDSGFYLCAWNTGETQYFGPGTRLLVL.